The text below deals with one T cell receptor (beta chain). The antigen remains unidentified. The data stem from a study of cytomegalovirus exposure and HLA in healthy donors. Study background: It was reported in a later analysis that the 100 to 150 validation repertoires used the same platform as the approximately 670 first-cohort repertoires. The study's findings and limits: For most TCR sequences rarity was the rule, although some public TCRs occurred in many donors. The study designated fewer than 200 TCR beta chains cytomegalovirus-associated.

Among the 110 or so subjects of the validation cohort, separate from the approximately 700-subject first cohort, were the donors. TCRdb keeps only in-frame clones here, not all; method: immunoSEQ multiplex PCR. The repertoire holds 200,000 to 250,000 clones, with roughly 91% as singletons. This CDR3 has 15 amino acids. Trimming took off 2 bases at V and 7 bases at J, with 15 bases between the two ends. Germline lookup yields CDR1 SGHTA and CDR2 FQGNSA. Sequenced input: PBMCs. This receptor was taken from a woman aged 18-29 years in good health and CMV-seropositive. This chain joins TRBV7-2 and TRBJ2-4, with TRBD1 as a possible D gene (6 bases). The CDR3 loop reads CASSLRGQPDNIQYF. CDR3 DNA sequence: TGTGCCAGCAGCTTAAGAGGACAGCCAGATAACATTCAGTACTTC.